This record looks at one T cell receptor (beta chain) sequence and its context. The antigen is undetermined. This CDR3 spans 13 amino acids. V trimming: 10 bases; J trimming: 6 bases; junction bases outside the gene matches: 11. Germline V CDR1 and CDR2: MNHNS, SASEGT. These data belong to a study of shared clonotypes between healthy human individuals. Study outcomes and limitations: Rarefaction showed that sequencing of sorted subsets was incomplete (despite large depth).

Sequenced by immunoSEQ multiplex PCR; TCRdb stores in-frame clones only, minus some. This table holds about 2 million clones, about 94% found once. Naive CD8 isolation took CD45RO-negative cells positively selected for CCR7 and excluded terminally differentiated effector memory CD45RA+ cells. This sequence joins TRBV6-1 and TRBJ1-2; 7 bases agree with TRBD1. The material sequenced was naive CD8+ T cells sorted from blood. The receptor was isolated from a man younger than 35 in good health. The CDR3 loop reads CATDTGEVNGYTF. The CDR3 DNA reads TGTGCCACAGACACAGGGGAGGTCAATGGCTACACCTTC.